Each of the 23 T cell receptor beta chains below was sequenced from the same sample in a study of blood T cell repertoires in COVID-19. Using immunoSEQ multiplex PCR, the repertoire was profiled, and TCRdb retains in-frame clones only, with some absent. The sample carries more than 80,000 clones, more than 75% recorded once. The sequenced material came from peripheral blood. These receptors were collected from a man aged 40-49 years with acute or convalescent COVID-19.

The V and J genes are TRBV27 and TRBJ2-7; a weak D match, TRBD2 (6 bases). Germline lookup yields CDR1 MNHEY and CDR2 SMNVEV (reference sequence). Deletions cut 2 bases from V and 3 bases from J, with 14 bases between. The CDR3 covers 15 residues. The CDR3: CASSLKAGRSYEQYF. The CDR3 nucleotides are TGTGCCAGCAGTTTAAAGGCGGGACGGAGCTACGAGCAGTACTTC.

This chain joins TRBV6-5 and TRBJ1-4; TRBD1 matches at 8 bases. V dropped 6 bases and J dropped 0; count of bases not matched to a gene: 0. CDR3 length: 14 residues. Germline CDR1 and CDR2: MNHEY and SVGAGI. The CDR3 spells CASRDRATNEKLFF. CDR3 DNA: TGTGCCAGCAGGGACAGGGCAACTAATGAAAAACTGTTTTTT.

The J gene is TRBJ2-7, the V gene TRBV19; 11 bases agree with TRBD1. The germline V gene has CDR1 LNHDA and CDR2 SQIVND (reference sequence). The V gene end was trimmed by 4 bases and the J gene end by 0 bases; junction bases not matched to a gene: 8. This CDR3 has 17 amino acids. The CDR3 loop reads CASSTGTGGFGSYEQYF. The DNA for the CDR3 is TGTGCCAGTAGTACCGGGACAGGGGGATTCGGCTCCTACGAGCAGTACTTC.

The chain couples TRBV5-1 to TRBJ1-1; TRBD1 agrees at 7 bases. CDR1 is SGHRS, CDR2 YFSETQ, per germline. The CDR3 consists of 13 residues. Losses at the gene ends were 5 bases for V and 4 bases for J; bases not matched to a gene: 5. This chain's CDR3 is CASRKGASTEAFF. CDR3 DNA: TGCGCCAGCAGGAAGGGGGCGAGCACTGAAGCTTTCTTT.

The gene calls are TRBV3-1 (or the pseudogene TRBV3-2) and TRBJ2-2, with D possibly being TRBD2 (6 bases). The germline V gene encodes CDR1 LGHDT and CDR2 YNNKEL (reference sequence). V lost 5 bases and J lost 3, with 10 bases in between. CDR3 length: 14 residues. DNA for the CDR3: TGTGCCAGCAGCGGGGACTTATACACCGGGGAGCTGTTTTTT. Its translation is CASSGDLYTGELFF.

V gene TRBV11-3 combines with J gene TRBJ2-5; TRBD2 aligns across 9 bases. V shed 5 bases, J shed 9 bases, and the junction held 7 bases outside the gene matches. Germline values: CDR1 SGHNT, CDR2 YENEEA. The CDR3 sequence is 13 residues long. The CDR3 loop reads CASSASSGEAQYF. CDR3 in DNA: TGTGCCAGCAGCGCATCTAGCGGGGAGGCCCAGTACTTC.

The chain is built from TRBV3-1 (or the pseudogene TRBV3-2) and TRBJ2-5; D not certain. Germline-derived CDR1 and CDR2 are LGHDT and YNNKEL (reference sequence). The V gene lost 4 bases and the J gene lost 5 bases, with 20 bases spanning the gap. CDR3 length equals 16 residues. Here the CDR3 DNA reads TGTGCCAGCAGCCCAACTATTATAGCTCCGATGGAGACCCAGTACTTC. This translates into CASSPTIIAPMETQYF.

The chain recombines TRBV12-5 with TRBJ2-1; D perhaps matches TRBD2 (7 bases). CDR3 length: 20 amino acids. The V end lost 6 bases, the J end lost 2 bases, and 29 bases lay between the germline ends. Germline CDR1 is LGHNT and CDR2 is FRNRAP. The CDR3 sequence is CASGAVRTGGLAQPYNEQFF. CDR3 sequence (DNA): TGTGCTAGTGGAGCCGTCCGAACGGGGGGCCTGGCCCAACCCTACAATGAGCAGTTCTTC. Full variable domain (missing parts from reference TRBV12-5 and TRBJ2-1): DARVTQTPRHKVTEMGQEVTMRCQPILGHNTVFWYRQTMMQGLELLAYFRNRAPLDDSGMPKDRFSAEMPDATLATLKIQPSEPRDSAVYFCASGAVRTGGLAQPYNEQFFGPGTRLTVL.

This chain joins TRBV7-2 and TRBJ1-2; D might be TRBD1 (6 bases). The CDR3 consists of 15 residues. Trimming took 4 bases from V and 6 from J, leaving 18 bases between them. Germline-derived CDR1 and CDR2 are SGHTA and FQGNSA. CDR3 DNA sequence: TGTGCCAGCAGCTCGGGGGGGCGTAAGGATAATGGCTACACCTTC. Residues: CASSSGGRKDNGYTF.

DNA of the CDR3: TGTGCCAGCAGCTTGGGGGACACAGGATATGGCTACACCTTC. It specifies CASSLGDTGYGYTF. This chain joins TRBV5-6 and TRBJ1-2; the D gene is possibly TRBD1 (6 bases). The CDR3 has 14 amino acids. CDR1 and CDR2 (germline): SGHDT, YYEEEE. V lost 0 bases to trimming and J lost 5 bases, with 11 bases between them.

This chain connects TRBV30 to TRBJ1-6, with D maybe TRBD1 (6 bases). The CDR3 is 14 residues long. The ends were cut back, 2 bases at V and 8 bases at J, with 13 bases in the middle. Germline lookup yields CDR1 GTSNPN and CDR2 SVGIG (reference sequence). CDR3 nucleotide sequence: TGTGCCTGGAGTCAGGGGAGATATGATTCACCCCTCCACTTT. Its protein is CAWSQGRYDSPLHF.

The V call is TRBV6-5, the J call TRBJ1-1, with a possible D match to TRBD1 (6 bases). Trimming cost V 2 bases and J 8 bases, with 9 bases left between them. The CDR3 has 12 amino acids. Germline assignment: CDR1 MNHEY and CDR2 SVGAGI. The chain's CDR3 is CASSYLRGEAFF. The DNA of the CDR3 is TGTGCCAGCAGTTACCTCAGGGGCGAAGCTTTCTTT.

This chain connects TRBV19 to TRBJ1-5; 8 bases map to TRBD1. CDR3 length: 15 residues. CDR1 is LNHDA and CDR2 is SQIVND in the germline V gene (reference sequence). Unmatched junction bases numbered 8, after V lost 4 bases and J lost 6 bases. Here the CDR3 reads CASSTGQGWGQPQHF. The CDR3 nucleotides are TGTGCCAGTAGTACCGGACAGGGCTGGGGTCAGCCCCAGCATTTT.

The V call is TRBV11-2, the J call TRBJ2-1; 8 nucleotides align to TRBD1. The CDR3 contains 17 residues. V lost 5 bases and J lost 4; bases outside the gene matches: 13. Germline loops: CDR1 SGHAT, CDR2 FQNNGV. CDR3 nucleotide sequence: TGTGCCAGCAGCACTTGGACAGGGTCCACGCTGTACAATGAGCAGTTCTTC. Its protein is CASSTWTGSTLYNEQFF.

This clone appeared a few times. This chain links TRBV27 with TRBJ2-2; perhaps TRBD1 as D (5 bases). V was cut by 6 bases and J by 4 bases, with 9 bases left in between. The CDR3 consists of 13 residues. Germline CDR1 is MNHEY and CDR2 is SMNVEV (reference sequence). CDR3 DNA: TGTGCCAGCAGACGGACAACCACCGGGGAGCTGTTTTTT. Translating gives CASRRTTTGELFF.

The chain uses TRBV30 and TRBJ2-7; D remains unclear. Trimming removed 0 bases at V and 2 bases at J, with 5 bases between. CDR1 and CDR2 (germline): GTSNPN, SVGIG (reference sequence). The CDR3 extends over 12 amino acids. Here the CDR3 reads CAWSVGAYEQYF. The CDR3 bases are TGTGCCTGGAGTGTTGGAGCCTACGAGCAGTACTTC.

This clone showed up just once. The chain carries TRBV19 and TRBJ1-5, with 8 bases lining up with TRBD1. This CDR3 is built from 15 residues. Losses at the gene ends were 5 bases for V and 2 bases for J; bases not matched to a gene: 5. Germline V lookup: CDR1 LNHDA, CDR2 SQIVND (reference sequence). In nucleotides, the CDR3 is TGTGCCAGTAGTCCGACAGGGGCTGGCAATCAGCCCCAGCATTTT. Amino acids: CASSPTGAGNQPQHF.

The chain links TRBV19 to TRBJ2-1, with TRBD1 as a possible D gene (6 bases). V was trimmed by 6 bases and J by 6 bases, leaving 15 bases between them. Germline V gene sequence: CDR1 LNHDA, CDR2 SQIVND (reference sequence). The CDR3 is made up of 14 amino acids. The CDR3 DNA sequence: TGTGCCAGTAGGGCGGTGGGGGCGTCCAATGAGCAGTTCTTC. The encoded protein is CASRAVGASNEQFF.

The chain links TRBV2 to TRBJ1-2; TRBD1 might be the D (5 bases). Between the trimmed V and J ends, which lost 2 bases and 4 bases, there was a span of 8 bases. The CDR3 extends over 13 amino acids. Germline lookup yields CDR1 SNHLY and CDR2 FYNNEI. The CDR3 DNA is TGTGCCAGCAGTGAACAGGGCTCCTATGGCTACACCTTC. This sequence encodes CASSEQGSYGYTF. Full variable domain (outside the CDR3, taken from reference TRBV2 and TRBJ1-2): EPEVTQTPSHQVTQMGQEVILRCVPISNHLYFYWYRQILGQKVEFLVSFYNNEISEKSEIFDDQFSVERPDGSNFTLKIRSTKLEDSAMYFCASSEQGSYGYTFGSGTRLTVV.

This chain's CDR3 is CASSARTSWTGELFF. The CDR3 DNA reads as TGTGCCAGCAGCGCAAGGACTAGCTGGACCGGGGAGCTGTTTTTT. The chain is built from TRBV11-1 and TRBJ2-2; the match to TRBD2 covers 8 bases. This CDR3 region has 15 residues. CDR1 is SGHAT and CDR2 is FQDESV in the germline V gene (reference sequence). Unmatched junction bases numbered 7, after V lost 5 bases and J lost 5 bases.

This sequence joins TRBV19 and TRBJ2-1; 12 bases are a match to TRBD1. The CDR3 has 16 residues. CDR1 is LNHDA and CDR2 is SQIVND in the germline V gene (reference sequence). J was trimmed by 8 bases and V by 5 bases; bases with no gene match: 10. CDR3 DNA sequence: TGTGCCAGTAGTCTCCCCGGGACAGGGGGCGGGGATGAGCAGTTCTTC. Protein: CASSLPGTGGGDEQFF. Variable domain in full (rest from reference TRBV19 and TRBJ2-1): DGGITQSPKYLFRKEGQNVTLSCEQNLNHDAMYWYRQDPGQGLRLIYYSQIVNDFQKGDIAEGYSVSREKKESFPLTVTSAQKNPTAFYLCASSLPGTGGGDEQFFGPGTRLTVL.

This clone was recorded a few times. This rearrangement joins TRBV11-2 to TRBJ2-1; D may be TRBD1 (5 bases). This CDR3 has 15 residues. Looked up from germline, CDR1 is SGHAT and CDR2 is FQNNGV. Trimming removed 3 bases from V and 9 bases from J, with 18 bases in between. The CDR3 DNA follows: TGTGCCAGCAGCTTCCAGGTGGGGCACATTAGTGAGCAGTTCTTC. Amino acids: CASSFQVGHISEQFF.

The chain uses TRBV9 and TRBJ2-3; tentatively, D is TRBD1 (5 bases). The V gene's germline CDR1 is SGDLS and CDR2 YYNGEE. V lost 0 bases and J lost 1, with 9 bases in between. This CDR3 has 15 amino acids. DNA of the CDR3: TGTGCCAGCAGCGTAGAACAGGTCCGCACAGATACGCAGTATTTT. Amino acids: CASSVEQVRTDTQYF.